This section outlines one TCR beta chain sequence together with its context. Its antigen remains unknown. The data derive from a study of T-cell memory formation after mild COVID-19. Study-wide results and caveats: Clones shrinking between day 15 and 85 showed a balanced CD4/CD8 split, and those that grew later tilted toward CD4+.

The authors produced TCR alpha and TCR beta cDNA libraries with sample barcodes and UMIs by 5'RACE using constant-segment primers. TCRdb itself ran the 5' RACE reads through MiXCR, one entry per CDR3 protein. The repertoire holds about 360,000 distinct CDR3 sequences, with roughly 14% as singletons. Trimming stripped 0 bases from V and 4 bases from J, with 10 bases between. The CDR3 loop spans 14 amino acids. Per the germline V gene, CDR1 is SGHAT and CDR2 is FQNNGV. The receptor comes from a man between 18 and 29 years old who had mild COVID-19 (a few samples of this study predate the infection). Cell type and time point are not known. The rearrangement uses TRBV11-2 and TRBJ2-7, with D perhaps given as TRBD1 or TRBD2 (5 bases each). The sequencing sample was made of PBMCs or a T cell subset sorted from them (not recorded which). CDR3 in DNA: TGTGCCAGCAGCTTAGATTGGGGGTCTTACGAGCAGTACTTC. Residues: CASSLDWGSYEQYF.